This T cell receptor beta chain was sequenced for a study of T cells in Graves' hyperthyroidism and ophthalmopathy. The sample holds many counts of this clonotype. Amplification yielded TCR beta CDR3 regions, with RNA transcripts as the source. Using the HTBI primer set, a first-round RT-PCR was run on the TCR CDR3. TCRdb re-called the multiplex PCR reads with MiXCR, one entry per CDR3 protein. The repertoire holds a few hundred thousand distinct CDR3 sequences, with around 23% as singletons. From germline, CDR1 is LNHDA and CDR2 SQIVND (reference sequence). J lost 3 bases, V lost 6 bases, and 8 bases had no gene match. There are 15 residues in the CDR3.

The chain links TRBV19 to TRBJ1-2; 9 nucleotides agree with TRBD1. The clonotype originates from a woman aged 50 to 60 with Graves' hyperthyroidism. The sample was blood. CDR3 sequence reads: CASRKSGQGDYGYTF. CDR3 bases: TGTGCCAGTAGGAAATCGGGACAGGGAGACTATGGCTACACCTTC.